The 31 T cell receptor beta chains listed next were all sequenced from one sample in a study of regulatory T cells in long-lasting Graves disease. The time point was: newly diagnosed GD, antithyroid drugs for less than 3 months. PBMC RNA was the source of the TCR library. Researchers made TCR beta libraries by using iRepertoire HTBI primers and running Arm-PCR on CDR3 regions. TCRdb fed the multiplex PCR reads into MiXCR, producing one record per CDR3 protein. The data contain some 330,000 distinct CDR3 sequences, 12% of them singletons. The sample also formed part of further work on T cells in Graves' hyperthyroidism and ophthalmopathy.

This sample comprised peripheral blood mononuclear cells (PBMCs), obtained at new diagnosis, from a patient treated with antithyroid drugs. The receptors originated from a woman under 30 with Graves disease.

This clonotype appeared a few times. The chain uses TRBV7-9 and TRBJ1-5; TRBD1 might be the D (5 bases). V was clipped by 4 bases and J by 7 bases, with 14 bases between them. The CDR3 covers 14 residues. Per the germline V gene, CDR1 is SEHNR and CDR2 is FQNEAQ (reference sequence). The CDR3 region has the DNA TGTGCCAGCAGCTCCTGGCAGGGAAGCCAGCCCCAGCATTTT. Residues: CASSSWQGSQPQHF.

At least ten counts were recorded for this clonotype. The chain is built from TRBV2 and TRBJ2-7; D ambiguous. The CDR3 runs 11 residues. Germline CDR1 SNHLY, CDR2 FYNNEI. The V and J ends lost 5 bases and 10 bases respectively, with 12 bases between them. The CDR3 loop reads CASSWIGLQYF. DNA for the CDR3: TGTGCCAGCAGTTGGATAGGGTTACAGTACTTC.

There are a few counts of this clonotype. This chain connects TRBV4-3 to TRBJ2-7; TRBD2 matches at 7 bases. The junction had 8 bases not matched to a gene; V was cut back by 0 bases and J by 3 bases. This CDR3 is built from 16 residues. Germline CDR1 and CDR2: LGHNA and YSLEER. The CDR3 DNA reads TGCGCCAGCAGCCAAGATCGGGGGGAGGGAGGCTACGAGCAGTACTTC. It translates to CASSQDRGEGGYEQYF.

In this sample, this clonotype turned up a few times. The J gene is TRBJ2-2, the V gene TRBV4-3; 7 bases line up with TRBD2. The CDR3 covers 16 residues. Germline V CDR1 and CDR2: LGHNA, YSLEER. The J segment lost 0 bases and the V segment lost 8 bases, leaving 9 bases of the junction unmatched. DNA for the CDR3: TGCGCCAGCCAAACCGGGCTAGCGGCGAACACCGGGGAGCTGTTTTTT. Translated, it gives CASQTGLAANTGELFF.

The chain couples TRBV7-9 to TRBJ2-1; TRBD2 matches 11 bases. The CDR3 is 16 residues long. V shed 4 bases and J 8 bases; nucleotides not matched to a gene: 10. From germline, CDR1 is SEHNR and CDR2 FQNEAQ (reference sequence). CDR3 sequence (DNA): TGTGCCAGCAGCTCCACCCTAGCGGGGGGCTTCTATGAGCAGTTCTTC. Protein: CASSSTLAGGFYEQFF.

J is TRBJ1-4 and V is TRBV6-4; D is ambiguous. Germline lookup yields CDR1 MRHNA and CDR2 SNTAGT. V was shortened by 9 bases and J by 5 bases, with 19 bases between the two germline ends. The CDR3 has 15 residues. CDR3 protein: CARPGEGLTNEKLFF. As DNA, the CDR3 is TGTGCCAGGCCAGGAGAGGGCCTGACGAATGAAAAACTGTTTTTT.

This clonotype was counted ten times or more. V and J are TRBV7-2 and TRBJ1-4; D remains unclear. Per the germline V gene, CDR1 is SGHTA and CDR2 is FQGNSA. CDR3 size: 15 residues. Between the trimmed V and J ends, which lost 7 bases and 0 bases, there was a span of 12 bases. DNA of the CDR3: TGTGCCAGCACCGACTCAGGAACAACTAATGAAAAACTGTTTTTT. It encodes CASTDSGTTNEKLFF.

Note on this clonotype: A much larger clone differs by one base, so this may be a read error. The chain uses TRBV7-9 and TRBJ2-1, with TRBD2 identical over 12 bases. TRBJ2-7 explains the end of the DNA better; the J call may be wrong. Germline CDR1 and CDR2: SEHNR and FQNEAQ (reference sequence). The CDR3 length is 17 residues. The CDR3 nucleotides read TGTGCCAGCCGTCCCCGGGCGGCTAGCGGGAGGGGCAATGAGCAGTACTTC. Residues: CASRPRAASGRGNEQYF.

As for this clonotype: A much larger clone differs from this one at a single base, so this may be a read error. The genes are TRBV7-2 and TRBJ1-6; D may be TRBD1 (5 bases). The CDR3 contains 16 residues. Germline V lookup: CDR1 SGHTA, CDR2 FQGNSA. The CDR3 sequence: CVSSLEAGVFNSPLHF. The CDR3 DNA is TGTGTCAGCAGCTTAGAGGCGGGGGTGTTCAATTCACCCCTCCACTTT.

This clonotype appeared a few times. V is TRBV5-5 and J is TRBJ1-2; 7 positions agree with TRBD1. This CDR3 has 16 residues. Germline V gives CDR1 SGHKS, CDR2 YYEKEE (reference sequence). J was trimmed by 0 bases and V by 4 bases; bases with no gene match: 9. Written as DNA, the CDR3 is TGTGCCAGCAGCCCGAGAGGGACAGCAGCTAACTATGGCTACACCTTC. Translating it yields CASSPRGTAANYGYTF.

This clonotype appeared many times. The CDR3 sequence: CAWSRILDSPLHF. CDR3 nucleotides: TGTGCCTGGAGTAGGATTTTGGACTCACCCCTCCACTTT. The chain couples TRBV30 to TRBJ1-6; D unresolved. Between the trimmed V and J ends, which lost 2 bases and 10 bases, there was a span of 12 bases. The CDR3 is made up of 13 amino acids. Germline CDR1 is GTSNPN and CDR2 is SVGIG (reference sequence).

This clonotype was picked up a small number of times. The DNA for the CDR3 is TGTGCCTGGAGCGACGGCACACGCCAGTATAACTATGGCTACACCTTC. Protein: CAWSDGTRQYNYGYTF. J is TRBJ1-2 and V is TRBV30; D gene ambiguous. Germline V CDR1 and CDR2: GTSNPN, SVGIG (reference sequence). There are 16 residues in the CDR3. The V gene lost 3 bases and the J gene lost 1 base, with 18 bases spanning the gap.

This clonotype appeared many times. The CDR3 sequence: CASSYEIHNEQFF. In DNA, the CDR3 is TGTGCCAGCAGTTACGAGATACACAATGAGCAGTTCTTC. The chain couples TRBV6-2 or TRBV6-3 to TRBJ2-1; D remains unclear. CDR1 and CDR2 (germline): MNHEY, SVGEGT. The CDR3 extends over 13 amino acids. Between the trimmed V and J ends, which lost 2 bases and 5 bases, there was a span of 7 bases.

The chain recombines TRBV20-1 with TRBJ2-1; 11 positions match TRBD2. The CDR3 runs 15 residues. Germline CDR1 reads DFQATT; CDR2 reads SNEGSKA (reference sequence). V lost 2 bases to trimming and J lost 4 bases; unmatched junction nucleotides: 4. CDR3 loop: CSARPGLAEYNEQFF. CDR3 nucleotide sequence: TGCAGTGCTAGACCGGGACTAGCGGAATACAATGAGCAGTTCTTC.

This clonotype has a count of ten or more. This sequence joins TRBV7-2 and TRBJ2-7; 10 bases map to TRBD1. The CDR3 runs to 15 residues. V was clipped by 0 bases and J by 5 bases; unmatched bases: 4. CDR1 SGHTA and CDR2 FQGNSA come from the germline V gene. CDR3 protein: CASSLASGTGDEQYF. The CDR3, as DNA: TGTGCCAGCAGCTTAGCATCCGGGACAGGGGACGAGCAGTACTTC. Combining the CDR3 with reference TRBV7-2 and TRBJ2-7 gives the whole variable domain GAGVSQSPSNKVTEKGKDVELRCDPISGHTALYWYRQSLGQGLEFLIYFQGNSAPDKSGLPSDRFSAERTGGSVSTLTIQRTQQEDSAVYLCASSLASGTGDEQYFGPGTRLTVT.

This clonotype has ten or more counts. The chain has TRBV6-2 or TRBV6-3 and TRBJ2-3; 7 positions match TRBD1. The trim removed 5 bases at V and 6 bases at J, leaving 11 bases unmatched. The CDR3 is made up of 15 amino acids. Germline values: CDR1 MNHEY, CDR2 SVGEGT. CDR3 amino acids: CASSRPRTGKDTQYF. Here the CDR3 DNA reads TGTGCCAGCAGTCGACCCCGGACAGGCAAGGATACGCAGTATTTT.

J is TRBJ2-2 and V is TRBV7-9; D is uncertain. CDR1 SEHNR and CDR2 FQNEAQ come from the germline V gene (reference sequence). The CDR3 totals 15 residues. Trimming stripped 5 bases from V and 5 bases from J, with 15 bases between. The CDR3 DNA follows: TGTGCCAGCAGCGACCGTAGGTGGAAGACCGGGGAGCTGTTTTTT. Translation: CASSDRRWKTGELFF.

This clonotype occurred many times. The chain links TRBV11-2 to TRBJ2-1; D remains ambiguous. V was pared by 5 bases and J by 0 bases, with 14 bases between. This CDR3 region has 16 residues. The germline V gene has CDR1 SGHAT and CDR2 FQNNGV. CDR3 loop: CASSLIVISSYNEQFF. CDR3 DNA sequence: TGTGCCAGCAGCCTCATAGTGATTAGCTCCTACAATGAGCAGTTCTTC.

The chain has TRBV30 and TRBJ2-5; TRBD2 agrees at 7 bases. This CDR3 contains 13 residues. Germline trimming cut 4 bases from V and 4 bases from J; bases unmatched to any gene: 6. Per the germline V gene, CDR1 is GTSNPN and CDR2 is SVGIG (reference sequence). The CDR3 DNA reads TGTGCCTGGATGGCGGGAGTGGGAGAGACCCAGTACTTC. The encoded protein is CAWMAGVGETQYF.

In its sample, this clonotype was seen a few times. The DNA for the CDR3 is TGTGCCAGCAGTTACGATTGGGGCAGGTCTATCAATGAGCAGTTCTTC. Its translation: CASSYDWGRSINEQFF. The chain combines TRBV6-2 or TRBV6-3 with TRBJ2-1; a possible D gene is TRBD1 (5 bases). The V end lost 2 bases, the J end lost 6 bases, and 17 bases lay between the germline ends. Germline V gene lookup returns CDR1 MNHEY and CDR2 SVGEGT. This CDR3 contains 16 residues.

The sample holds many counts of this clonotype. The gene calls are TRBV7-2 and TRBJ1-2, with a tentative D call TRBD1 (5 bases). The CDR3 runs to 13 residues. The germline gives CDR1 SGHTA, CDR2 FQGNSA. Trimming took 4 bases from V and 4 from J, leaving 10 bases between them. The CDR3 DNA is TGTGCCAGCAGCTCGTGGGGGAGCTATGGCTACACCTTC. The encoded protein is CASSSWGSYGYTF.

There are many counts of this clonotype. The chain couples TRBV7-9 to TRBJ2-2; D is tentatively TRBD1 or TRBD2 (5 bases each). V was pared by 2 bases and J by 2 bases, with 15 bases between. The germline V gene has CDR1 SEHNR and CDR2 FQNEAQ (reference sequence). This CDR3 region has 17 residues. The CDR3 nucleotides read TGTGCCAGCAGCTTACTCACGGGGCGGCGCAACACCGGGGAGCTGTTTTTT. This codes for CASSLLTGRRNTGELFF. Combining the CDR3 with reference TRBV7-9 and TRBJ2-2 gives the whole variable domain DTGVSQNPRHKITKRGQNVTFRCDPISEHNRLYWYRQTLGQGPEFLTYFQNEAQLEKSRLLSDRFSAERPKGSFSTLEIQRTEQGDSAMYLCASSLLTGRRNTGELFFGEGSRLTVL.

This clonotype was counted at least ten times. This chain connects TRBV3-1 to TRBJ2-5, with TRBD1 as a possible D gene (6 bases). This CDR3 comprises 16 residues. In germline, CDR1 is LGHDT, CDR2 YNNKEL (reference sequence). V was trimmed by 3 bases and J by 5 bases, leaving 19 bases between them. The CDR3 nucleotides are TGTGCCAGCAGCCAGACGGACAGTGGGGTTGGCGAGACCCAGTACTTC. Its translation: CASSQTDSGVGETQYF.

The CDR3 coding sequence is TGTGCCAGCAGCGCGGGGGGAAACACCGGGGAGCTGTTTTTT. This sequence encodes CASSAGGNTGELFF. The chain joins TRBV9 to TRBJ2-2, with 7 bases aligning to TRBD2. V lost 3 bases, J lost 2 bases, and 1 base stayed unmatched. CDR1 SGDLS and CDR2 YYNGEE come from the germline V gene. The CDR3 length is 14 residues.

This clonotype was observed a handful of times. This chain joins TRBV6-1 and TRBJ2-7; 9 positions match TRBD1. Germline V lookup: CDR1 MNHNS, CDR2 SASEGT. CDR3 length: 13 residues. The V gene end was trimmed by 8 bases and the J gene end by 3 bases; junction bases not matched to a gene: 5. CDR3 loop: CASGQGRVYEQYV. The CDR3 DNA reads as TGTGCCAGCGGACAGGGGAGGGTCTACGAGCAGTACGTC.

This clonotype was observed many times. The chain links TRBV28 to TRBJ2-7, with a tentative D call TRBD1 (6 bases). Germline V gene lookup returns CDR1 MDHEN and CDR2 SYDVKM. Trimming left V 3 bases short and J 2 bases short, with 20 bases between. There are 17 residues in the CDR3. The CDR3 region has the DNA TGTGCCAGCAGTTTTTATTTCTCCCGCAGGGGTGCCTACGAGCAGTACTTC. Residues: CASSFYFSRRGAYEQYF. Complete variable domain (other parts from reference TRBV28 and TRBJ2-7): DVKVTQSSRYLVKRTGEKVFLECVQDMDHENMFWYRQDPGLGLRLIYFSYDVKMKEKGDIPEGYSVSREKKERFSLILESASTNQTSMYLCASSFYFSRRGAYEQYFGPGTRLTVT.

V and J are TRBV7-9 and TRBJ2-2; D remains unclear. V was shortened by 2 bases and J by 6 bases, with 19 bases between the two germline ends. Germline V CDR1 and CDR2: SEHNR, FQNEAQ (reference sequence). CDR3 length equals 17 residues. CDR3 in DNA: TGTGCCAGCAGCTTAAATCTCTTCGTGCGGAGTGCCGGGGAGCTGTTTTTT. The encoded protein is CASSLNLFVRSAGELFF.

This clonotype has only a few counts. This sequence joins TRBV7-2 and TRBJ2-2; 8 nucleotides match TRBD1. The trim removed 2 bases at V and 1 base at J, leaving 6 bases unmatched. The CDR3 is 17 residues long. Germline V gene data show CDR1 as SGHTA and CDR2 as FQGNSA. CDR3 residues: CASSLWTGFLNTGELFF. The CDR3 region has the DNA TGTGCCAGCAGCTTATGGACAGGGTTTTTGAACACCGGGGAGCTGTTTTTT.

There are many counts of this clonotype. The missing conserved phenylalanine or tryptophan at the end of this CDR3 makes a read error likely. No DNA is shown, since the ends of the CDR3 on it are uncertain; the CDR3 is the one TCRdb lists. This chain joins TRBV7-8 and TRBJ2-5; TRBD1 is the table's D call and was not checked against the DNA. Including both end residues, the CDR3 is 11 amino acids long. Germline values: CDR1 SGHVS, CDR2 FQNEAQ. CDR3 loop: CASSLVRPGGI.

The chain employs TRBV7-6 and TRBJ2-1; TRBD2 matches 11 bases. This CDR3 has 15 residues. Unmatched junction bases numbered 4, after V lost 7 bases and J lost 2 bases. Germline V CDR1 and CDR2: SGHVS, FNYEAQ. CDR3 in amino acids: CASTVSGGAYNEQFF. Here the CDR3 DNA reads TGTGCCAGCACCGTTAGCGGGGGGGCCTACAATGAGCAGTTCTTC.

This clonotype was detected a few times. The J gene is TRBJ1-1, the V gene TRBV9; the D gene is possibly TRBD1 (6 bases). V was pared by 2 bases and J by 10 bases, with 27 bases between. The CDR3 length is 17 residues. Germline V lookup: CDR1 SGDLS, CDR2 YYNGEE. CDR3 in amino acids: CASSVATKGEDHLGAFF. The CDR3 DNA is TGTGCCAGCAGCGTCGCCACAAAGGGGGAGGACCATTTGGGAGCTTTCTTT.